A selection of T cell receptor beta chains follows, all from one sample in a study of T cell repertoires in cytomegalovirus infection. TCRdb independently ran MiXCR on the reads; one entry per CDR3 protein. Among approximately 350,000 distinct CDR3 sequences, roughly 34% were seen once, and the ten largest hold about 13%. These receptors have no known antigen. Material: cultured PBMCs, obtained from culture after CMV antigen stimulation. The receptor source for this set is a human donor in good health (CMV status not recorded). Some clones in this sample may be carry-over from other donors' samples. Each CDR3 is given with its conserved first and last residue. The order of the fields is J gene, clone size, V gene, D gene, CDR3 length, CDR3 protein, CDR3 DNA. A D gene is named only where the DNA matches it firmly. The size of a clone is reported for some rows only, either as once, few or many, or as a class for expanded clones.

J gene: TRBJ1-1; clone size: few; V gene: TRBV27; D gene: .; CDR3 length: 16; CDR3 protein: CASKLRQQGFNTEAFF; CDR3 DNA: TGTGCCAGCAAACTCCGCCAACAGGGCTTTAACACTGAAGCTTTCTTT
J gene: TRBJ1-1; clone size: few; V gene: TRBV30; D gene: .; CDR3 length: 13; CDR3 protein: CAWRLDKPDRAFF; CDR3 DNA: TGTGCCTGGAGGTTAGACAAGCCCGACCGGGCTTTCTTT
J gene: TRBJ2-5; clone size: few; V gene: TRBV11-2; D gene: TRBD1; CDR3 length: 16; CDR3 protein: CASSTGQGPNQETQYF; CDR3 DNA: TGTGCCAGCAGCACAGGACAGGGGCCTAACCAAGAGACCCAGTACTTC
J gene: TRBJ2-3; clone size: many; V gene: TRBV7-9; D gene: .; CDR3 length: 14; CDR3 protein: CASSPQVSTDTQYF; CDR3 DNA: TGTGCCAGCAGCCCACAGGTCAGCACAGATACGCAGTATTTT
J gene: TRBJ2-2; clone size: few; V gene: TRBV11-2; D gene: .; CDR3 length: 14; CDR3 protein: CASSLVSAVGELFF; CDR3 DNA: TGTGCCAGCAGCTTAGTCAGTGCGGTCGGGGAGCTGTTTTTT
J gene: TRBJ1-2; clone size: few; V gene: TRBV7-2; D gene: .; CDR3 length: 12; CDR3 protein: CASSLFSYGYTF; CDR3 DNA: TGTGCCAGCAGCTTATTTTCCTATGGCTACACCTTC
J gene: TRBJ2-5; clone size: .; V gene: TRBV15; D gene: TRBD2; CDR3 length: 17; CDR3 protein: CATSRGLAGLGEETQYF; CDR3 DNA: TGTGCCACCAGCAGGGGACTAGCGGGACTCGGGGAAGAGACCCAGTACTTC
J gene: TRBJ1-1; clone size: .; V gene: TRBV28; D gene: .; CDR3 length: 15; CDR3 protein: CASSPTTVRNTEAFF; CDR3 DNA: TGTGCCAGCAGTCCGACGACAGTGCGCAACACTGAAGCTTTCTTT
J gene: TRBJ2-3; clone size: .; V gene: TRBV4-1; D gene: .; CDR3 length: 16; CDR3 protein: CASSRLGLVGGDTQYF; CDR3 DNA: TGCGCCAGCAGCCGCCTGGGGCTAGTCGGCGGAGATACGCAGTATTTT
J gene: TRBJ2-3; clone size: .; V gene: TRBV20-1; D gene: .; CDR3 length: 14; CDR3 protein: CSARIAPSTDTQYF; CDR3 DNA: TGCAGTGCTAGGATAGCGCCCAGCACAGATACGCAGTATTTT
J gene: TRBJ2-3; clone size: few; V gene: TRBV7-2; D gene: .; CDR3 length: 15; CDR3 protein: CASNLWGASTDTQYF; CDR3 DNA: TGTGCCAGCAACCTATGGGGGGCTAGCACAGATACGCAGTATTTT